Below are 9 T cell receptor beta chains sequenced from a single sample in a study of blood T cell repertoires in COVID-19. Produced via immunoSEQ multiplex PCR; TCRdb's table is partial and in-frame only. Of around 65,000 clones listed, more than 75% are singletons. Material for sequencing was peripheral blood. The receptor source for this set is a human donor in a cohort sampled during active COVID-19.

This clone has just one count. The chain uses TRBV18 and TRBJ1-6, with D possibly matching TRBD1 (6 bases). The V end was cut by 5 bases, the J end by 1 base, with 12 bases between. This CDR3 spans 16 amino acids. Germline V gene sequence: CDR1 KGHSH, CDR2 LQKENI. The CDR3 spells CASSIKGGSYNSPLHF. Here the CDR3 DNA reads TGTGCCAGCTCAATCAAGGGGGGGTCCTATAATTCACCCCTCCACTTT.

This chain connects TRBV5-1 to TRBJ2-1; 9 bases agree with TRBD2. After removal of 4 bases from V and 5 bases from J, the junction contained 10 bases not matched to a gene. The CDR3 is 16 amino acids. Looked up from germline, CDR1 is SGHRS and CDR2 is YFSETQ. The CDR3 here is CASSPGGGGPNNEQFF. The CDR3 DNA follows: TGCGCCAGCAGCCCCGGCGGGGGGGGACCGAACAATGAGCAGTTCTTC.

V gene TRBV7-5 combines with J gene TRBJ1-2. TRBV7-5 is a pseudogene. The CDR3 runs 15 residues. CDR3 bases: TGTGTCAGAAGCTCCCGACCTTCGGAGGACTATGGCTACACCTTC. Translated: CVRSSRPSEDYGYTF.

This sequence joins TRBV28 and TRBJ2-7; D unclear. CDR1 MDHEN and CDR2 SYDVKM come from the germline V gene. The CDR3 length is 14 residues. V shed 1 base and J shed 6 bases, with 13 bases lying between them. CDR3 coding DNA: TGTGCCAGCAGTTTATCTCAGACTCGTGGCGAGCAGTACTTC. It specifies CASSLSQTRGEQYF.

This chain joins TRBV5-1 and TRBJ1-4; weak D call: TRBD1 (5 bases). Germline CDR1 and CDR2: SGHRS and YFSETQ. The CDR3 spans 16 residues. Trimming left V 0 bases short and J 7 bases short, with 16 bases between. This CDR3 reads CASSLVGHLVGEKLFF. The DNA of the CDR3 is TGCGCCAGCAGCTTGGTCGGACACCTGGTGGGTGAAAAACTGTTTTTT.

This clone was counted only a few times. The chain combines TRBV5-6 with TRBJ2-7; possible D gene TRBD2, 5 bases. V gave up 0 bases and J gave up 0 bases, with 7 bases separating them. Germline values: CDR1 SGHDT, CDR2 YYEEEE. This CDR3 comprises 14 residues. CDR3 DNA: TGTGCCAGCAGCTTGGCGGGGAGCTCCTACGAGCAGTACTTC. Translating gives CASSLAGSSYEQYF.

The V call is TRBV19, the J call TRBJ2-3; TRBD2 matches 8 bases. After removal of 7 bases from V and 1 base from J, the junction contained 10 bases not matched to a gene. The CDR3 totals 16 residues. Germline loops: CDR1 LNHDA, CDR2 SQIVND (reference sequence). The CDR3 is CASTNRGGRGTDTQYF. As DNA, the CDR3 is TGTGCCAGTACCAACCGGGGGGGCCGGGGCACAGATACGCAGTATTTT. The complete variable domain, with remaining parts taken from reference TRBV19 and TRBJ2-3, reads DGGITQSPKYLFRKEGQNVTLSCEQNLNHDAMYWYRQDPGQGLRLIYYSQIVNDFQKGDIAEGYSVSREKKESFPLTVTSAQKNPTAFYLCASTNRGGRGTDTQYFGPGTRLTVL.

This clone appeared a few times. The chain combines TRBV5-4 with TRBJ1-6; 7 bases are a match to TRBD1. The junction had 9 bases not matched to a gene; V was cut back by 4 bases and J by 5 bases. Per germline, CDR1 SGHNT and CDR2 YYREEE (reference sequence). This CDR3 is 16 amino acids long. CDR3 residues: CASSPQGQRNNSPLHF. In DNA, the CDR3 is TGTGCCAGCAGCCCCCAGGGACAGCGTAATAATTCACCCCTCCACTTT. The whole variable domain, remainder taken from reference TRBV5-4 and TRBJ1-6, is ETGVTQSPTHLIKTRGQQVTLRCSSQSGHNTVSWYQQALGQGPQFIFQYYREEENGRGNFPPRFSGLQFPNYSSELNVNALELDDSALYLCASSPQGQRNNSPLHFGNGTRLTVT.

This rearrangement joins TRBV20-1 to TRBJ1-2; no reliable D call. Germline V gene sequence: CDR1 DFQATT, CDR2 SNEGSKA (reference sequence). Trimming pared 7 bases from V and 11 bases from J, leaving 14 bases between. The CDR3 covers 10 residues. As DNA, the CDR3 is TGCAGTGTGGACTCTGGGGTGTACACCTTC. This codes for CSVDSGVYTF.